Sequencing of this T cell receptor beta chain was carried out in a study of blood T cell repertoires in COVID-19 (dated by TCRdb to about 2020). Some background on the complete study: Samples from collaborators originated in the United States, Italy and Spain and spanned both the acute and convalescent phases of COVID-19. The prospective study material was composed of cDNA or gDNA derived from T cells, B-cell-depleted T cells, or PBMCs. Deeply sampled blood TCRbeta repertoires from subjects exposed to, actively infected with, or recovered from COVID-19 were included in the dataset. The repertoires were made available in a free public database intended to serve as a resource for research on the immune response to SARS-CoV-2. The samples were drawn from two sources: the first 160 participants of the ongoing ImmuneRACE study, and 1,000 to 1,500 subjects contributed by 6 global collaborators. Sample metadata almost always included a de-identified subject ID, COVID-19 status, age in years and sex. HLA class I and class II types, where available, came from metadata supplied by the sample provider rather than from assay-based typing.

Findings and caveats that apply to the study as a whole: The amount of clinical and demographic metadata varied by source and participant and was provided uncurated.

The immunoSEQ Assay, a bias-controlled multiplex PCR, was used to amplify TCRbeta CDR3 regions from genomic DNA. In the authors' own workflow: The number of nucleated cells in each sample was estimated from the amplification of reference gene primers within the assay. Sequence reads were collapsed and filtered to measure the absolute abundance of every unique TCRbeta CDR3 rearrangement. For each sample, productive Simpson clonality was calculated by taking the square root of Simpson's diversity index across productive rearrangements. This is the immuneACCESS table as TCRdb keeps it, with only in-frame sequences that have V and J called. A part of the clones is gone; compared with another copy, unresolved V genes explain less than half, and the rest is unexplained. V and J calls and clone size are as listed in that table; D and trimming were resolved from the DNA. The table for this sample lists just under 250,000 clones; around 86% of them were counted only once. Roughly 3% of the sample goes to the ten largest clones.

A remark on this clone: This receptor's antigen is unknown. The input lacks base qualities; no much larger clone sits a single base away.

The CDR3 runs 14 residues from the cysteine to the phenylalanine. Only the CDR3 region is kept as DNA, spanning 42 bases read in frame from base 1. The trim is 3 bases for V and 7 bases for J, with a gap of 10 bases between the germline ends. According to the germline V gene, CDR1 reads MNHEY and CDR2 reads SVGEGT. Samples from volunteer blood donors who had recovered from COVID-19 were contributed by a second Seattle source. Whole blood was collected in K2EDTA tubes by collaborating institutions according to the institutions' own protocols. For TCRbeta analysis, collaborators shipped samples as frozen whole blood, isolated PBMCs, or DNA extracted from either of those sample types.

This clonotype was obtained from a woman under 40 who had recovered from COVID-19. The V and J genes are TRBV6-2 or TRBV6-3 and TRBJ1-6; the best D guess is TRBD1, with 6 bases matching. Sequenced material: peripheral blood. DNA sequence: TGTGCCAGCAGTTATAGGACAGCAAATTCACCCCTCCACTTT. Its protein product is CASSYRTANSPLHF.